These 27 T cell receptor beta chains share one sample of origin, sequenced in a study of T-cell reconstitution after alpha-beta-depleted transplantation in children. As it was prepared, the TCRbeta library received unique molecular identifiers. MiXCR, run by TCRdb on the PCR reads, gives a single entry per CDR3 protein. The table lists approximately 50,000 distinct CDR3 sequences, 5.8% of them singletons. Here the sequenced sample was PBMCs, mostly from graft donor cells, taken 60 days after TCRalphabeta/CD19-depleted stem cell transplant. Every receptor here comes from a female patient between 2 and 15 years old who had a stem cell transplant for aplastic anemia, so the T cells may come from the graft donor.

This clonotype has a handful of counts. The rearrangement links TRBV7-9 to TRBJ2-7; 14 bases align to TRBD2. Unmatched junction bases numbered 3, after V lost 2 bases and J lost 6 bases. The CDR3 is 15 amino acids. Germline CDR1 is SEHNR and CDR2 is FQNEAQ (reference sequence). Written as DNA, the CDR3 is TGTGCCAGCAGCTTAACCGGGACTAGCGGGAGCGAGCAGTACTTC. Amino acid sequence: CASSLTGTSGSEQYF.

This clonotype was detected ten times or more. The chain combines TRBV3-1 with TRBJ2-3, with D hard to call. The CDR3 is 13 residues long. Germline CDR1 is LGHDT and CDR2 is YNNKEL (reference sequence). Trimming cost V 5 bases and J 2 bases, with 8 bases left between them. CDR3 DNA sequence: TGTGCCAGCAGCAGGAACCCCACAGATACGCAGTATTTT. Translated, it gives CASSRNPTDTQYF.

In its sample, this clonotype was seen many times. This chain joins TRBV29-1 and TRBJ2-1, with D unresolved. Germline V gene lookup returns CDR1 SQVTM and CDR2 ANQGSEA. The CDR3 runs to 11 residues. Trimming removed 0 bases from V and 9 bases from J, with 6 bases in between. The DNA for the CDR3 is TGCAGCGTTGAAGATCGGGCTGAGCAGTTCTTC. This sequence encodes CSVEDRAEQFF.

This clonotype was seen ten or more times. The CDR3 spells CASTNGQENTEAFF. The CDR3 DNA is TGTGCCAGCACCAACGGGCAGGAGAACACTGAAGCTTTCTTT. The J gene is TRBJ1-1, the V gene TRBV28; D unclear. This CDR3 spans 14 amino acids. Looked up from germline, CDR1 is MDHEN and CDR2 is SYDVKM. V was pared by 7 bases and J by 1 base, with 13 bases between.

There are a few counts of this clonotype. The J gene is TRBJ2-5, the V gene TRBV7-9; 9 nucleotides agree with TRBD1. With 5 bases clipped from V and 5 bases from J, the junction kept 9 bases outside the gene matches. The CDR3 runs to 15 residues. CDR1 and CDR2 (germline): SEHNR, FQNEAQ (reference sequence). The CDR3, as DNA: TGTGCCAGCAGCCGATCCACAGGGGGCTGGGAGACCCAGTACTTC. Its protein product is CASSRSTGGWETQYF.

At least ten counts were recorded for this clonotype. CDR3 residues: CASSRVDEQFF. CDR3 nucleotide sequence: TGTGCCAGCAGCAGGGTTGATGAGCAGTTCTTC. The chain carries TRBV6-1 and TRBJ2-1; possible D gene TRBD1, 5 bases. This CDR3 region has 11 residues. V gave up 6 bases and J gave up 8 bases, with 8 bases separating them. Germline CDR1 MNHNS, CDR2 SASEGT.

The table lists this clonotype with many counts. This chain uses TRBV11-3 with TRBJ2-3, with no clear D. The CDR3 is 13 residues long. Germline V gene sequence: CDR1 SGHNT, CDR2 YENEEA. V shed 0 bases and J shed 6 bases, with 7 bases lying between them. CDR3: CASSLDSTDTQYF. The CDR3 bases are TGTGCCAGCAGCTTAGATTCTACGGATACGCAGTATTTT.

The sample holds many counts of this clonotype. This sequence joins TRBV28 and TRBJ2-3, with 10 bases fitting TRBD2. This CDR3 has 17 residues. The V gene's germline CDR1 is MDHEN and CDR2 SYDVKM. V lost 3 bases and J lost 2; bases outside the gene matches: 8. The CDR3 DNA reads TGTGCCAGCAGTTTGTACCTTCTAGCGGGGGACACAGATACGCAGTATTTT. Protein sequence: CASSLYLLAGDTDTQYF. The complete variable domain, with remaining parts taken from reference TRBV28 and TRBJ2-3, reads DVKVTQSSRYLVKRTGEKVFLECVQDMDHENMFWYRQDPGLGLRLIYFSYDVKMKEKGDIPEGYSVSREKKERFSLILESASTNQTSMYLCASSLYLLAGDTDTQYFGPGTRLTVL.

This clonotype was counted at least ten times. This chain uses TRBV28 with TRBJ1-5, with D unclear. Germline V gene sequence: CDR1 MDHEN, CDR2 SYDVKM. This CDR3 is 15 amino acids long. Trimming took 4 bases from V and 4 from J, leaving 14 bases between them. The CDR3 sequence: CASSSPVGSNQPQHF. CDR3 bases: TGTGCCAGCAGTTCCCCGGTTGGGTCGAATCAGCCCCAGCATTTT.

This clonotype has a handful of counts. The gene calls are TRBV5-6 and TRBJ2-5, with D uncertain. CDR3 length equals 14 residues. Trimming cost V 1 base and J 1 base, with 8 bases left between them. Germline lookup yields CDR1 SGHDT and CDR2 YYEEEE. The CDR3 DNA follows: TGTGCCAGCAGCTTGCTCCAGGTCCAAGAGACCCAGTACTTC. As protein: CASSLLQVQETQYF.

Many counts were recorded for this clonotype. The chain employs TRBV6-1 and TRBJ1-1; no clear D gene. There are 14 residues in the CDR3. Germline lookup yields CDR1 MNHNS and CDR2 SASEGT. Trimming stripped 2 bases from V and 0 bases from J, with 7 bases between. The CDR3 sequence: CASSEQPMNTEAFF. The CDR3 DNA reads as TGTGCCAGCAGTGAACAGCCTATGAACACTGAAGCTTTCTTT.

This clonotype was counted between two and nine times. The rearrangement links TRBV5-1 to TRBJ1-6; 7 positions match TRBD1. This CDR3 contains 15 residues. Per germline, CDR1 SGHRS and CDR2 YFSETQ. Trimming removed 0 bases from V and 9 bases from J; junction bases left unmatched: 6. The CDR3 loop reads CASSLDRGGGSPLHF. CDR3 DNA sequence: TGCGCCAGCAGCTTGGACAGGGGAGGGGGTTCACCCCTCCACTTT. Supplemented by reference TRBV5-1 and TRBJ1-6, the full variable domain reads KAGVTQTPRYLIKTRGQQVTLSCSPISGHRSVSWYQQTPGQGLQFLFEYFSETQRNKGNFPGRFSGRQFSNSRSEMNVSTLELGDSALYLCASSLDRGGGSPLHFGNGTRLTVT.

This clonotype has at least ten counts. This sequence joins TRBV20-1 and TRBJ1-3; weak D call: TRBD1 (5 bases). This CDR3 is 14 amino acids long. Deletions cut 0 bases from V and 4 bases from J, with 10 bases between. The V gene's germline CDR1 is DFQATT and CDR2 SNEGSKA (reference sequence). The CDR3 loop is CSARDRGAGNTIYF. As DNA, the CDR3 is TGCAGTGCTAGAGATAGAGGGGCCGGAAACACCATATATTTT.

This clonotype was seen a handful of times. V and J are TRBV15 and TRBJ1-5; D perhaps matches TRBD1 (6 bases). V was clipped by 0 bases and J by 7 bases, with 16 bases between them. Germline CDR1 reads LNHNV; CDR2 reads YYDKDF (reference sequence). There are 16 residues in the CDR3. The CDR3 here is CATSRDLPGAGQPQHF. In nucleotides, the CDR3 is TGTGCCACCAGCAGAGATCTTCCAGGGGCGGGACAGCCCCAGCATTTT.

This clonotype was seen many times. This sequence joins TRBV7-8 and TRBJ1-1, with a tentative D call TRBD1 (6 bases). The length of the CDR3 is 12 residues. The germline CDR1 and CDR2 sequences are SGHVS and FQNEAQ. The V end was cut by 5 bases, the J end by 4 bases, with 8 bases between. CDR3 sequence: CASSRGGTEAFF. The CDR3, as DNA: TGTGCCAGCAGCCGAGGGGGCACTGAAGCTTTCTTT.

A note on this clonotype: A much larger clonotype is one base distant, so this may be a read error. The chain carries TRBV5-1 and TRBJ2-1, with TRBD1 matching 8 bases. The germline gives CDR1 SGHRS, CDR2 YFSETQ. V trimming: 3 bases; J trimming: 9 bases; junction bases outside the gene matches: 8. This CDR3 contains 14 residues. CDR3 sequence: CASSSMRQGFEQFF. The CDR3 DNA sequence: TGCGCCAGCAGCTCAATGAGACAGGGGTTTGAGCAGTTCTTC. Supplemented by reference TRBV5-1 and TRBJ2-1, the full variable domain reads KAGVTQTPRYLIKTRGQQVTLSCSPISGHRSVSWYQQTPGQGLQFLFEYFSETQRNKGNFPGRFSGRQFSNSRSEMNVSTLELGDSALYLCASSSMRQGFEQFFGPGTRLTVL.

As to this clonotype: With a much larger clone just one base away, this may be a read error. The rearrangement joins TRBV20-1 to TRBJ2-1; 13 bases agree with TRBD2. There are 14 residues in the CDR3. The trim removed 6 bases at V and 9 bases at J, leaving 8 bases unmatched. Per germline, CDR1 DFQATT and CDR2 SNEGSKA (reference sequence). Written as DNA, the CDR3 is TGCAGTGCCCTAGAGGGACTAGCGGGGAGTGAGCAGTTCTTC. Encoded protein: CSALEGLAGSEQFF.

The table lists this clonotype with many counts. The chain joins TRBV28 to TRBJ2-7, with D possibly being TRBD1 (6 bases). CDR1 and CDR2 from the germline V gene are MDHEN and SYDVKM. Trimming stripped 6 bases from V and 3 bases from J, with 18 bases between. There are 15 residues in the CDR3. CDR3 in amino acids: CASRYRALAFYEQYF. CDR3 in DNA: TGTGCCAGCAGGTACAGGGCCCTTGCCTTCTACGAGCAGTACTTC.

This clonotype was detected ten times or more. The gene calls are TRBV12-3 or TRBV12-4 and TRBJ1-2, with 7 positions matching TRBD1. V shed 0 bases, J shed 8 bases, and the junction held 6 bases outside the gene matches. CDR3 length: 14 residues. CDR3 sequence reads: CASSLAGGIKGYTF. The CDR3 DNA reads TGTGCCAGCAGTTTAGCAGGGGGCATAAAGGGCTACACCTTC.

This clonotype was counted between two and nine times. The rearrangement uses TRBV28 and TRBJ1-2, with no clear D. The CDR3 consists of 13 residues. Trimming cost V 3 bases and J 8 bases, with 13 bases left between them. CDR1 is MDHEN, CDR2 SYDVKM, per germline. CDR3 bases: TGTGCCAGCAGTTTTCGTTGGGAGGCGGGCTACACCTTC. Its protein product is CASSFRWEAGYTF.

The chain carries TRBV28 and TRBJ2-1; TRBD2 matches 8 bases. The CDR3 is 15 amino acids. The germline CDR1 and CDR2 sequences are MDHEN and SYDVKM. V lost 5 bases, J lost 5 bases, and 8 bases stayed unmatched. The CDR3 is CASSIPGGPNNEQFF. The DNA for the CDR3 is TGTGCCAGCAGTATCCCGGGGGGGCCCAACAATGAGCAGTTCTTC. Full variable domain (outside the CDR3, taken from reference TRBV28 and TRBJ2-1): DVKVTQSSRYLVKRTGEKVFLECVQDMDHENMFWYRQDPGLGLRLIYFSYDVKMKEKGDIPEGYSVSREKKERFSLILESASTNQTSMYLCASSIPGGPNNEQFFGPGTRLTVL.

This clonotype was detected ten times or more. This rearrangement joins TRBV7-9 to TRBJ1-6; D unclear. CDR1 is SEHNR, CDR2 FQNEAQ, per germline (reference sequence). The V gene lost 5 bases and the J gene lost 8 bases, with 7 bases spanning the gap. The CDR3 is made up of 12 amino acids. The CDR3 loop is CASSHKDSPLHF. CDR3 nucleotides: TGTGCCAGCAGCCATAAGGATTCACCCCTCCACTTT.

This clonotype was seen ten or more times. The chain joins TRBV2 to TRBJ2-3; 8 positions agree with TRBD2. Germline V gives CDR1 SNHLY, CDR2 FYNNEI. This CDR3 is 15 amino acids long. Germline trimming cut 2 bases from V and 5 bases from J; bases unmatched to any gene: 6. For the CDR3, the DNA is TGTGCCAGCAGTGAATCGGGAGGGCTAGTAGATACGCAGTATTTT. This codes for CASSESGGLVDTQYF.

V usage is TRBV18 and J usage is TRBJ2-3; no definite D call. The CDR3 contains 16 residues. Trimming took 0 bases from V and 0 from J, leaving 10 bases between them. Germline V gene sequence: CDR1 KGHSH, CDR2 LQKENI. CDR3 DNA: TGTGCCAGCTCACCACCGAATCAACTGAGCACAGATACGCAGTATTTT. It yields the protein CASSPPNQLSTDTQYF. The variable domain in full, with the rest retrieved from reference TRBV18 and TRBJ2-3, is NAGVMQNPRHLVRRRGQEARLRCSPMKGHSHVYWYRQLPEEGLKFMVYLQKENIIDESGMPKERFSAEFPKEGPSILRIQQVVRGDSAAYFCASSPPNQLSTDTQYFGPGTRLTVL.

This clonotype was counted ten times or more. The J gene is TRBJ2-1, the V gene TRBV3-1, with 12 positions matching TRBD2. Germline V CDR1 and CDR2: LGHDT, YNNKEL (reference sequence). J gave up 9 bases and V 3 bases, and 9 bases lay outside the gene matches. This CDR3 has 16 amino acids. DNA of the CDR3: TGTGCCAGCAGCCAGGTGACTAGCGGGAGATTGGGTGAGCAGTTCTTC. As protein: CASSQVTSGRLGEQFF.

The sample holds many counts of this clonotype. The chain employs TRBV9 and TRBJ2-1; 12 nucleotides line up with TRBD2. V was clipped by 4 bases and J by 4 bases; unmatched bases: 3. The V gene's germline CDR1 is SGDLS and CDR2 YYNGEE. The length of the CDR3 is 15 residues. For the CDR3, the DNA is TGTGCCAGCAGCAGACTAGCGGGGGCTTACAATGAGCAGTTCTTC. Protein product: CASSRLAGAYNEQFF.

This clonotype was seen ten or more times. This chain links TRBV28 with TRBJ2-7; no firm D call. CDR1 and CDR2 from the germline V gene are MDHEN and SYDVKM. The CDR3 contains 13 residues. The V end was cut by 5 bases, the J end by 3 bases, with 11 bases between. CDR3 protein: CASSPLPLYEQYF. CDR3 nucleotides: TGTGCCAGCAGTCCCTTACCACTCTACGAGCAGTACTTC. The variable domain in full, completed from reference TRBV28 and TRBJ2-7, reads DVKVTQSSRYLVKRTGEKVFLECVQDMDHENMFWYRQDPGLGLRLIYFSYDVKMKEKGDIPEGYSVSREKKERFSLILESASTNQTSMYLCASSPLPLYEQYFGPGTRLTVT.